This TCR beta chain was recovered during a study of cytomegalovirus exposure and HLA in healthy donors. Study context: An analysis done earlier identified roughly 120 million unique TCR beta sequences from approximately 170 million T cells.

This clone has just one count. Vbeta (60) and Jbeta (13) primers were used in the PCR. Here immunoSEQ multiplex PCR was the method, and the copy in TCRdb shows in-frame clones only, minus some. The sample lists around 190,000 clones; approximately 80% were seen once. This sequence was found in a woman aged 50 to 60 in good health and CMV-seronegative. The sequencing input was PBMCs.

The CDR3 spells CASSPRQGAEAFF. DNA of the CDR3: TGTGCCAGCAGCCCTCGACAGGGTGCTGAAGCTTTCTTT. The chain joins TRBV5-6 to TRBJ1-1; 7 nucleotides line up with TRBD1. V lost 4 bases and J lost 6; bases outside the gene matches: 6. CDR1 SGHDT and CDR2 YYEEEE come from the germline V gene. The CDR3 sequence is 13 residues long.